There are a few counts of the clone carrying this T cell receptor beta chain. The data stem from a study of T cells in Graves' hyperthyroidism and ophthalmopathy. On the study more broadly: Peripheral blood specimens were obtained at initial diagnosis, prior to any treatment.

RNA transcripts were the template for amplifying TCR beta CDR3 regions. The TCR CDR3 first-round RT-PCR relied on the HTBI primer set. One entry per CDR3 protein results from TCRdb running MiXCR on the multiplex PCR reads. This sample has around 600,000 distinct CDR3 sequences, with roughly 14% found just once. Researchers barred patients who had uncontrolled infection, other autoimmune disease, pregnancy or lactation. The CDR3 length is 15 residues. The V gene's germline CDR1 is MGHRA and CDR2 YSYEKL. Trimming cost V 4 bases and J 2 bases, with 12 bases left between them. Material: blood. This receptor was obtained from a woman aged 50 to 60 with Graves' ophthalmopathy. This chain connects TRBV4-1 to TRBJ1-5, with D uncertain. The CDR3 bases are TGCGCCAGCAGCCGAGAGGGTATGGGCAATCAGCCCCAGCATTTT. It specifies CASSREGMGNQPQHF.